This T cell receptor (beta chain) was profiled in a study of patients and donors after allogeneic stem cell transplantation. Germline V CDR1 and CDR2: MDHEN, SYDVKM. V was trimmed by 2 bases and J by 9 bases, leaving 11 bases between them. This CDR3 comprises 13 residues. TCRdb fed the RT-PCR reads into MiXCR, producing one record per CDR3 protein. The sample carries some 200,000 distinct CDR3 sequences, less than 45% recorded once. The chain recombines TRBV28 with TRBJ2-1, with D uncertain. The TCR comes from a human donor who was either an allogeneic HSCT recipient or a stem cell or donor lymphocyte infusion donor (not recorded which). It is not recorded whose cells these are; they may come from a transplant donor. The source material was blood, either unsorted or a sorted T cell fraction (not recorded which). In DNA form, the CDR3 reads TGTGCCAGCAGTTTAGTAGGAGCTCCTGAGCAGTTCTTC. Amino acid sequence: CASSLVGAPEQFF.